This T cell receptor (beta chain) was observed in a study of T cell responses to AZD1222 COVID-19 vaccine. TCRdb keeps only in-frame clones here, not all; method: immunoSEQ multiplex PCR. In the table there are about 120,000 clones, over 75% of which are singletons. The V and J ends lost 4 bases and 1 base respectively, with 3 bases between them. This CDR3 is 13 amino acids long. The V gene's germline CDR1 is KGHDR and CDR2 SFDVKD. The rearrangement links TRBV24-1 to TRBJ2-2; no clear D gene. This TCR came from an adult in good health. This specimen was peripheral blood, taken on day 0 of AZD1222 vaccination. CDR3 bases: TGTGCCACCAGTGAGGAGAACACCGGGGAGCTGTTTTTT. Protein product: CATSEENTGELFF.